The T cell receptor beta chain described here comes from a study of blood T cells in healthy people across ages. Study information: Every two T cells gave about one barcoded beta molecule via template switching.

This clonotype was counted a few times. Its antigen is unknown. CDR1 and CDR2 (germline): DFQATT, SNEGSKA (reference sequence). This CDR3 contains 15 residues. After removal of 3 bases from V and 5 bases from J, the junction contained 4 bases not matched to a gene. Alongside a J-beta primer mix, a sample-barcoded 5' primer served in a second PCR lasting roughly 6 to 12 cycles. Each cDNA molecule received a tag from a template-switch adaptor that had 12 random nucleotides. Every sample produced at least 3 million CDR3-containing paired-end reads. MiXCR, applied by TCRdb to the 5' RACE reads, yields one record per CDR3 protein. The sample shows fewer than 800,000 distinct CDR3 sequences, approximately 30% of them seen only once. Study-level findings and limits: Per million T cells, TCR beta diversity dropped roughly linearly as age increased.

The chain couples TRBV20-1 to TRBJ2-3; 14 bases match TRBD2. This receptor was identified in an elderly woman in good health. Source material: blood. CDR3 sequence: CSARTSGGVGDTQYF. In DNA, the CDR3 is TGCAGTGCTAGGACTAGCGGGGGGGTTGGAGATACGCAGTATTTT.